Below are 23 T cell receptor beta chains sequenced from a single sample in a study of cytomegalovirus exposure and HLA in healthy donors. PCR used 60 Vbeta primers and 13 Jbeta primers. Clones were read by immunoSEQ multiplex PCR, and TCRdb kept only the in-frame ones, dropping some. The sample holds some 130,000 clones; 75% to 85% are singletons and the top ten take 2% to 3%. The sequencing sample was made of PBMCs. These receptors all come from a man aged 25-45 years in good health and CMV-seronegative.

The chain uses TRBV6-6 and TRBJ2-1; 8 bases line up with TRBD1. CDR3 size: 15 residues. Germline CDR1 reads MNHNY; CDR2 reads SVGAGI (reference sequence). The ends lost 6 bases at V and 10 bases at J; junction bases unmatched: 14. In DNA, the CDR3 is TGTGCCAGCAGCGAAATCCGGACAGGGTTTGGCGAGCAGTTCTTC. It translates to CASSEIRTGFGEQFF.

The genes are TRBV6-1 and TRBJ1-1; the D gene is possibly TRBD1 (5 bases). CDR1 is MNHNS, CDR2 SASEGT, per germline. Trimming removed 8 bases at V and 2 bases at J, with 12 bases between. The CDR3 is 13 residues long. The CDR3 DNA is TGTGCCAGCCGAAGGGGCACCAACACTGAAGCTTTCTTT. Amino acids: CASRRGTNTEAFF.

J is TRBJ1-3 and V is TRBV27, with a possible D match to TRBD1 (5 bases). CDR1 and CDR2 from the germline V gene are MNHEY and SMNVEV (reference sequence). The CDR3 runs to 15 residues. The germline V and J ends were trimmed by 2 bases and 3 bases, with 11 bases remaining between them. CDR3 residues: CASSLGADVGNTIYF. CDR3 DNA: TGTGCCAGCAGTTTAGGGGCAGACGTTGGAAACACCATATATTTT.

The V and J genes are TRBV29-1 and TRBJ2-1; the match to TRBD2 covers 11 bases. This CDR3 region has 14 residues. V shed 8 bases and J 12 bases; nucleotides not matched to a gene: 15. Germline CDR1 SQVTM, CDR2 ANQGSEA. The CDR3 nucleotides are TGCAGCCCTACCATAGCGGGAGGGACCATGGGGCAGTTCTTC. The encoded protein is CSPTIAGGTMGQFF.

J is TRBJ2-3 and V is TRBV9, with D maybe TRBD2 (5 bases). V lost 2 bases and J 1 base, leaving 11 bases between the germline ends. The CDR3 length is 15 residues. CDR1 is SGDLS and CDR2 is YYNGEE in the germline V gene. The DNA for the CDR3 is TGTGCCAGCAGCGTTGTAGGTAGCGGCACAGATACGCAGTATTTT. Amino acid sequence: CASSVVGSGTDTQYF.

The V call is TRBV11-2, the J call TRBJ2-5, with TRBD2 matching over 11 bases. Germline lookup yields CDR1 SGHAT and CDR2 FQNNGV. The junction had 7 bases not matched to a gene; V was cut back by 6 bases and J by 4 bases. CDR3 length: 15 residues. DNA of the CDR3: TGTGCCAGCAGTTCATTTAGCGGGAGGGCAGAGACCCAGTACTTC. Translating it yields CASSSFSGRAETQYF.

The V and J genes are TRBV2 and TRBJ1-2; D call uncertain. The CDR3 contains 14 residues. The germline gives CDR1 SNHLY, CDR2 FYNNEI. Between the trimmed V and J ends, which lost 7 bases and 2 bases, there was a span of 14 bases. CDR3 nucleotide sequence: TGTGCCAGCACCAGGCCCTTTCAGAACTATGGCTACACCTTC. It codes for CASTRPFQNYGYTF.

The rearrangement uses TRBV25-1 and TRBJ2-7; D remains unclear. The V gene lost 4 bases and the J gene lost 4 bases, with 8 bases spanning the gap. Germline CDR1 reads MGHDK; CDR2 reads SYGVNS. There are 12 residues in the CDR3. DNA for the CDR3: TGTGCCAGCAGTGGACATCTGTACGAGCAGTACTTC. It translates to CASSGHLYEQYF.

The rearrangement joins TRBV29-1 to TRBJ2-7, with TRBD2 matching over 8 bases. Trimming removed 5 bases from V and 3 bases from J; junction bases left unmatched: 12. Germline values: CDR1 SQVTM, CDR2 ANQGSEA. The CDR3 extends over 15 amino acids. CDR3 amino acids: CSVSLPGTSFYEQYF. The CDR3 coding sequence is TGCAGCGTTTCCCTACCGGGGACTAGTTTCTACGAGCAGTACTTC.

The gene calls are TRBV4-3 and TRBJ1-1; D remains unclear. This CDR3 comprises 14 residues. V was shortened by 0 bases and J by 1 base, with 6 bases between the two germline ends. In germline, CDR1 is LGHNA, CDR2 YSLEER. In DNA form, the CDR3 reads TGCGCCAGCAGCCAAGACCCAGAGAACACTGAAGCTTTCTTT. It specifies CASSQDPENTEAFF.

The V gene is TRBV16, the J gene TRBJ2-3; D gene ambiguous. The germline V gene encodes CDR1 KGHSY and CDR2 FQNENV. The length of the CDR3 is 12 residues. The ends were cut back, 2 bases at V and 5 bases at J, with 5 bases in the middle. The DNA of the CDR3 is TGTGCCAGCAGCCAAAACGGAGATACGCAGTATTTT. It translates to CASSQNGDTQYF.

The CDR3 bases are TGTGCCAGCAGTTACGAGGGACAGGGGATCTACGAGCAGTACTTC. This translates into CASSYEGQGIYEQYF. The rearrangement links TRBV6-5 to TRBJ2-7, with TRBD1 identical over 10 bases. Germline V gives CDR1 MNHEY, CDR2 SVGAGI. V dropped 2 bases and J dropped 3; count of bases not matched to a gene: 4. The CDR3 has 15 amino acids.

The chain links TRBV14 to TRBJ2-2; D unclear. This CDR3 region has 15 residues. Germline V lookup: CDR1 SGHDN, CDR2 FVKESK. V was cut by 0 bases and J by 9 bases, with 14 bases left in between. CDR3 sequence (DNA): TGTGCCAGCAGCCAAGATAGTTGGCCGCGGTGGGAGCTGTTTTTT. Protein product: CASSQDSWPRWELFF.

This clone was counted between two and nine times. V and J are TRBV27 and TRBJ1-4; TRBD1 matches at 11 bases. Germline loops: CDR1 MNHEY, CDR2 SMNVEV (reference sequence). V trimming: 1 base; J trimming: 10 bases; junction bases outside the gene matches: 5. CDR3 length equals 15 residues. CDR3 DNA: TGTGCCAGCAGTTTATTTGGGACAGGGGGTGGAAAACTGTTTTTT. Its protein product is CASSLFGTGGGKLFF. Supplemented by reference TRBV27 and TRBJ1-4, the full variable domain reads EAQVTQNPRYLITVTGKKLTVTCSQNMNHEYMSWYRQDPGLGLRQIYYSMNVEVTDKGDVPEGYKVSRKEKRNFPLILESPSPNQTSLYFCASSLFGTGGGKLFFGSGTQLSVL.

The chain couples TRBV10-3 to TRBJ2-3; possible D gene TRBD2, 5 bases. The V end was cut by 5 bases, the J end by 4 bases, with 10 bases between. This CDR3 contains 13 residues. Per germline, CDR1 ENHRY and CDR2 SYGVKD. The DNA for the CDR3 is TGTGCCATCAGTCTAGCAGAGCCAGATACGCAGTATTTT. It encodes CAISLAEPDTQYF.

The chain joins TRBV19 to TRBJ1-5; D gene ambiguous. CDR1 and CDR2 from the germline V gene are LNHDA and SQIVND (reference sequence). CDR3 length: 14 amino acids. The ends were cut back, 1 base at V and 3 bases at J, with 7 bases in the middle. Written as DNA, the CDR3 is TGTGCCAGTAGTATAGTAGAGGTCAATCAGCCCCAGCATTTT. Translated: CASSIVEVNQPQHF. Combining the CDR3 with reference TRBV19 and TRBJ1-5 gives the whole variable domain DGGITQSPKYLFRKEGQNVTLSCEQNLNHDAMYWYRQDPGQGLRLIYYSQIVNDFQKGDIAEGYSVSREKKESFPLTVTSAQKNPTAFYLCASSIVEVNQPQHFGDGTRLSIL.

DNA of the CDR3: TGTGCCATCAGTGAGTCGGGCAGACAGCCGGGCAATCAGCCCCAGCATTTT. Encoded protein: CAISESGRQPGNQPQHF. The chain employs TRBV10-3 and TRBJ1-5; D is possibly TRBD1 (5 bases). This CDR3 spans 17 amino acids. CDR1 ENHRY and CDR2 SYGVKD come from the germline V gene. Deletions cut 0 bases from V and 2 bases from J, with 14 bases between.

This rearrangement joins TRBV5-1 to TRBJ2-3; TRBD2 agrees at 9 bases. The CDR3 extends over 16 amino acids. V dropped 2 bases and J dropped 2; count of bases not matched to a gene: 6. Germline V gene sequence: CDR1 SGHRS, CDR2 YFSETQ. The CDR3 is CASSFRASGVTDTQYF. The CDR3 bases are TGCGCCAGCAGCTTTCGGGCTAGCGGGGTCACAGATACGCAGTATTTT.

The chain is built from TRBV27 and TRBJ2-7; D may be TRBD1 (5 bases). V gave up 6 bases and J gave up 1 base, with 7 bases separating them. The CDR3 covers 12 residues. Germline CDR1 MNHEY, CDR2 SMNVEV (reference sequence). In DNA, the CDR3 is TGTGCCAGCAGAACAGGATCCTACGAGCAGTACTTC. Protein: CASRTGSYEQYF.

The chain employs TRBV5-1 and TRBJ2-5; 11 positions match TRBD2. The CDR3 runs to 16 residues. Losses at the gene ends were 0 bases for V and 3 bases for J; bases not matched to a gene: 4. Germline V lookup: CDR1 SGHRS, CDR2 YFSETQ. The DNA for the CDR3 is TGCGCCAGCAGCTTGGAAGTGGGACTAGCGGAAGAGACCCAGTACTTC. Its translation: CASSLEVGLAEETQYF.

Written as DNA, the CDR3 is TGTGCCAGCAGCTTACTAGCGGGAGGAGGTGATGAGCAGTTCTTC. It encodes CASSLLAGGGDEQFF. J is TRBJ2-1 and V is TRBV5-4; TRBD2 aligns across 12 bases. The CDR3 sequence is 15 residues long. The junction had 5 bases not matched to a gene; V was cut back by 2 bases and J by 8 bases. Looked up from germline, CDR1 is SGHNT and CDR2 is YYREEE (reference sequence).

This clone was seen only a few times. The chain couples TRBV28 to TRBJ2-2; 10 nucleotides align to TRBD1. Unmatched junction bases numbered 7, after V lost 3 bases and J lost 9 bases. The CDR3 has 15 residues. Germline assignment: CDR1 MDHEN and CDR2 SYDVKM. CDR3 DNA sequence: TGTGCCAGCAGTTTCCCCCCGGGACAGGGGTGGGAGCTGTTTTTT. As protein: CASSFPPGQGWELFF.

The sample holds one count of this clone. The chain links TRBV6-1 to TRBJ1-2, with D perhaps TRBD1 (5 bases). Germline V CDR1 and CDR2: MNHNS, SASEGT. The CDR3 totals 18 residues. The ends were cut back, 3 bases at V and 0 bases at J, with 20 bases in the middle. CDR3 nucleotides: TGTGCCAGCAGTGAGGGGTTTCCCGAGACAGCCACTAACTATGGCTACACCTTC. This sequence encodes CASSEGFPETATNYGYTF.